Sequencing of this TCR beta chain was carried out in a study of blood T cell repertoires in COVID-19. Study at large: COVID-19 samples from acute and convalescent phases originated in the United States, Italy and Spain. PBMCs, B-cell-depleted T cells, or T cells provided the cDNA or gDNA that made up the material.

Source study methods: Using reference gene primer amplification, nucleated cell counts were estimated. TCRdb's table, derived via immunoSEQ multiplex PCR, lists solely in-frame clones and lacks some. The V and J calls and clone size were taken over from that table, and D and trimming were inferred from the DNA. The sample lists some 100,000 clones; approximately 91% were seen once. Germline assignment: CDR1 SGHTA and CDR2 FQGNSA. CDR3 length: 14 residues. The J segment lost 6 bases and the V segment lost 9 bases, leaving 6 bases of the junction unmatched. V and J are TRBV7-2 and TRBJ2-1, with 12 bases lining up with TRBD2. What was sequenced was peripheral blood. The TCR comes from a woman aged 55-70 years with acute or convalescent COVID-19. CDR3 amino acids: CASRLAGDLNEQFF. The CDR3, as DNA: TGTGCCAGTAGACTAGCGGGAGACCTCAATGAGCAGTTCTTC.